These 5 T cell receptor beta chains share one sample of origin, sequenced in a study of blood T cell repertoires in COVID-19 (dated by TCRdb to 2018 to 2021). The library relied on the immunoSEQ multiplex PCR assay. In its TCRdb copy, this immuneACCESS table keeps in-frame sequences only and misses some clones. Where compared with another copy, unresolved V genes explain less than half of these, and the others have no known cause. Present in this sample are nearly 70,000 clones, around 89% of which were seen just once. Together, the top ten hold over 5% of the sample. The sequenced sample was peripheral blood. These receptors were taken from a woman aged 70-85 years with acute or convalescent COVID-19.

This CDR3 is CASSERLQDNKNIQYF. Here the CDR3 DNA reads TGCGCCAGCAGTGAAAGACTGCAGGACAACAAAAACATTCAGTACTTC. This chain uses TRBV10-1 with TRBJ2-4; D is perhaps TRBD1 (5 bases). V lost 3 bases to trimming and J lost 3 bases, with 15 bases between them. The CDR3 loop spans 16 amino acids. Looked up from germline, CDR1 is WNHNN and CDR2 is SYGVQD (reference sequence).

The chain joins TRBV7-9 to TRBJ1-2; D not resolved. Germline loops: CDR1 SEHNR, CDR2 FQNEAQ (reference sequence). The V gene lost 3 bases and the J gene lost 6 bases, with 14 bases spanning the gap. CDR3 length: 14 amino acids. The CDR3 DNA follows: TGTGCCAGCAGCTTTAGTAGTGGGCCAGATGGCTACACCTTC. It encodes CASSFSSGPDGYTF.

The chain is built from TRBV20-1 and TRBJ1-1; D perhaps matches TRBD1 (6 bases). The V gene lost 5 bases and the J gene lost 10 bases, with 11 bases spanning the gap. Germline lookup yields CDR1 DFQATT and CDR2 SNEGSKA (reference sequence). This CDR3 is 10 amino acids long. CDR3 coding DNA: TGCAGTGCTGCAGGGGCGGGAGCTTTCTTT. This translates into CSAAGAGAFF.

This sequence joins TRBV28 and TRBJ2-7; 8 bases align to TRBD1. Germline values: CDR1 MDHEN, CDR2 SYDVKM. The CDR3 is made up of 14 amino acids. The junction had 3 bases not matched to a gene; V was cut back by 5 bases and J by 0 bases. Written as DNA, the CDR3 is TGTGCCAGCAGTGAACAGGGGGTCTCCTACGAGCAGTACTTC. Amino acids: CASSEQGVSYEQYF. The full variable domain, in which reference TRBV28 and TRBJ2-7 provide the parts outside the CDR3, is DVKVTQSSRYLVKRTGEKVFLECVQDMDHENMFWYRQDPGLGLRLIYFSYDVKMKEKGDIPEGYSVSREKKERFSLILESASTNQTSMYLCASSEQGVSYEQYFGPGTRLTVT.

The chain is built from TRBV27 and TRBJ1-4, with 10 bases that match TRBD1. The junction had 8 bases not matched to a gene; V was cut back by 5 bases and J by 2 bases. Germline V gene lookup returns CDR1 MNHEY and CDR2 SMNVEV (reference sequence). The CDR3 consists of 17 residues. Here the CDR3 reads CASSQLPTGGTNEKLFF. The DNA for the CDR3 is TGTGCCAGCAGTCAACTACCGACAGGGGGCACTAATGAAAAACTGTTTTTT.